These 13 T cell receptor delta chains originate from one sample sequenced in a study of γδ T cells in repeated Plasmodium falciparum infection. Gammadelta T cells were flow-sorted from PBMC into Vgamma9/Vdelta2+ and Vdelta2-negative populations for bulk analysis. TCRdb re-called the multiplex PCR reads via CATT. Among some 50,000 delta-chain clones listed, about 1.6% were seen once. The sequencing input was gamma-delta T cells from blood. The origin of the receptors is a pool of human donors (malaria-infected and uninfected, not separated).

Although no V gene was called, TRDJ1 is the J gene; the table's D call of TRDD3 was not tested on the DNA. The CDR3 is 24 residues long. CDR3 DNA sequence: TGTGCTCTTGGGGAAAGAAGTAACCCGCGAAATTGGCTGGGGGATCACAAGTACAAAGAGAAAAGAATCTTT. The encoded protein is CALGERSNPRNWLGDHKYKEKRIF.

This clone was found many times. The TCRdb protein, from a much larger clone, departs from this DNA's translation at residue 8, likely by read error; the protein shown derives from the DNA. J is TRDJ1 and V is TRDV1, with no clear D. V lost 1 base and J lost 0, with 12 bases in between. This CDR3 region has 16 residues. The germline CDR1 and CDR2 sequences are TSWWSYY and QGS. DNA of the CDR3: TGTGCTCTTGGGGAACAAGACACCCCGTACACCGATAAACTCATCTTT. This translates into CALGEQDTPYTDKLIF.

This clone was seen a handful of times. TCRdb records a much larger clone's protein for this DNA, with a difference at residue 8 that likely arises from a read error; the protein given is the translation of the DNA. V and J are TRDV1 and TRDJ1, with D hard to call. The J gene is not listed in TCRdb, so it was assigned here from a DNA match to germline. Germline V gives CDR1 TSWWSYY, CDR2 QGS. V lost 0 bases, J lost 3 bases, and 11 bases lay in between. CDR3 length: 15 residues. The CDR3 DNA is TGTGCTCTTGGGGAACTTGGGAATACCTCCGATAAACTCATCTTT. As protein: CALGELGNTSDKLIF.

This clone was counted ten times or more. TCRdb lists the protein of a much larger clone for this DNA, which differs at residue 5, so this is likely a read error; the protein given here is translated from the DNA itself. The chain couples TRDV2 to TRDJ1, with 7 bases lining up with TRDD3. J lost 0 bases, V lost 3 bases, and 15 bases had no gene match. In germline, CDR1 is GEAIGNYY, CDR2 EKD. This CDR3 has 18 residues. The CDR3 loop is CACDALGAENLYTDKLIF. The DNA of the CDR3 is TGTGCCTGTGACGCGCTGGGGGCTGAGAACTTGTACACCGATAAACTCATCTTT.

Details on this clone: A read error may produce the germline difference seen at one junction end. The rearrangement uses TRDV1 and TRDJ1, with TRDD3 as a possible D gene (6 bases). CDR1 TSWWSYY and CDR2 QGS come from the germline V gene. CDR3 length equals 16 residues. As DNA, the CDR3 is TGTGCTCTTGGGGAACATACTTGGGGGTCTGGCGATAGACTCATCTTT. Amino acids: CALGEHTWGSGDRLIF.

In this sample, this clone turned up a few times. TCRdb's protein for this DNA is that of a much larger clone and differs from the translation at residue 5, likely a read error; the protein shown is the DNA translation. The rearrangement links TRDV1 to TRDJ1; 9 nucleotides match TRDD3. In the absence of a J gene in TCRdb, the DNA was matched to germline to assign it here. Germline lookup yields CDR1 TSWWSYY and CDR2 QGS. CDR3 length equals 19 residues. Losses at the gene ends were 4 bases for V and 0 bases for J; bases not matched to a gene: 15. DNA of the CDR3: TGTGCTCTTGGGGGACGTAGCTACTGGGGGACCTTGTACACCGATAAACTCATCTTT. It translates to CALGGRSYWGTLYTDKLIF.

Comments on this clone: TCRdb's protein for this DNA is that of a much larger clone and differs from the translation at residue 7, likely a read error; the protein shown is the DNA translation. The V and J genes are TRDV1 and TRDJ1; possibly TRDD3 for D (5 bases). Germline CDR1 TSWWSYY, CDR2 QGS. The V and J ends lost 4 bases and 3 bases respectively, with 12 bases between them. The CDR3 sequence is 14 residues long. CDR3 nucleotide sequence: TGTGCTCTTGGGGGGCCCCGGGGGCCCGATAAACTCATCTTT. Residues: CALGGPRGPDKLIF.

In its sample, this clone was seen a few times. The protein that TCRdb holds for this DNA derives from a much larger clone and differs from the translated DNA at residue 11, which likely indicates a read error; the protein shown here is translated from the DNA. The sample contains more than one DNA sequence encoding this CDR3. The gene calls are TRDV1 and TRDJ1; either TRDD2 or TRDD3 may fit D (5 bases each). Germline V gene sequence: CDR1 TSWWSYY, CDR2 QGS. The CDR3 extends over 19 amino acids. Deletions cut 0 bases from V and 7 bases from J, with 27 bases between. This chain's CDR3 is CALGELVPTGGKLIRKLIF. The CDR3 DNA sequence: TGTGCTCTTGGGGAACTAGTACCTACGGGGGGTAAATTAATACGTAAACTCATCTTT.

With respect to this clone: This probably arose from a read error, given a far larger clone one base away. The same CDR3 can be traced to other DNA sequences in this sample. J is TRDJ1 and V is TRDV2, with TRDD3 matching 11 bases. TCRdb gives no J gene; it was assigned here by matching the DNA to germline. This CDR3 spans 19 amino acids. The V and J ends lost 0 bases and 0 bases, in that order; junction bases with no gene match: 11. Germline-derived CDR1 and CDR2 are GEAIGNYY and EKD. In nucleotides, the CDR3 is TGTGCCTGTGACACCGGTCCTGGGGGATACCCTCCGTACACCGATAAACTCATCTTT. This translates into CACDTGPGGYPPYTDKLIF.

In the case of this clone: A far larger clone is only one base removed, so a read error is likely. For the J gene the call is TRDJ1; the V gene lacks a call. This CDR3 is 21 amino acids long. The CDR3 coding sequence is TGTGCTCTTGGGCCCCCGCTCCTTCGTCTATCCCCGGTGGCCCACACCGATAAACTCATTTTT. This translates into CALGPPLLRLSPVAHTDKLIF.

This clone was observed a handful of times. The TCRdb protein comes from a much larger clone and disagrees with this DNA's translation at residue 7, likely due to a read error; the protein given here is derived from the DNA. This chain uses TRDV1 with TRDJ1, with TRDD3 as a possible D gene (10 bases). Here the J gene came from matching the DNA to germline, since TCRdb omits it. CDR3 size: 26 residues. Trimming took off 2 bases at V and 2 bases at J, with 45 bases between the two ends. The germline gives CDR1 TSWWSYY, CDR2 QGS. The CDR3 loop is CALGELLPSYGTWVVWGISRTDKLIF. CDR3 coding DNA: TGTGCTCTTGGGGAATTACTGCCTTCCTACGGCACTTGGGTGGTCTGGGGGATAAGTAGAACCGATAAACTCATCTTT.

Regarding this clone: A far bigger clonotype differs at one base, so this is likely a read error. Other DNA sequences in the same sample also yield this CDR3. The chain couples TRDV1 to TRDJ1; TRDD3 agrees at 9 bases. CDR3 length: 15 residues. CDR1 TSWWSYY and CDR2 QGS come from the germline V gene. CDR3 in amino acids: CALGPYWGTGDKLIF. The CDR3 DNA sequence: TGTGCTCTTGGGCCGTACTGGGGGACCGGCGATAAACTCATCTTC.

This clone has more than one count but fewer than ten. The protein that TCRdb holds for this DNA derives from a much larger clone and differs from the translated DNA at residue 20, which likely indicates a read error; the protein shown here is translated from the DNA. The V call is TRDV3, the J call TRDJ1; 13 nucleotides agree with TRDD3. Germline values: CDR1 TVYSNPD, CDR2 GDNSRS (reference sequence). The CDR3 covers 22 residues. As DNA, the CDR3 is TGTGCCTTTAAGTTAATTGGGCCTACATACAAACTGGGGGATACGCCGACCGATAAACCCATCTTT. Translation gives CAFKLIGPTYKLGDTPTDKPIF. Full variable domain (outside the CDR3, taken from reference TRDV3 and TRDJ1): CDKVTQSSPDQTVASGSEVVLLCTYDTVYSNPDLFWYRIRPDYSFQFVFYGDNSRSEGADFTQGRFSVKHILTQKAFHLVISPVRTEDSATYYCAFKLIGPTYKLGDTPTDKPIFGKGTRVTVEP.